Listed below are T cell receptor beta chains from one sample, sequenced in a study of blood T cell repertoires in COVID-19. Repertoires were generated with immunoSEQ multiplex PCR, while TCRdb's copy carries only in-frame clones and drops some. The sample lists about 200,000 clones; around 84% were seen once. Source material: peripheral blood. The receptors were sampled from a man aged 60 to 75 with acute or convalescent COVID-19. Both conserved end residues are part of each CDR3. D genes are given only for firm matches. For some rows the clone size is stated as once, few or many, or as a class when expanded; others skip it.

CASTRAPGGRGNTGELFF	TGTGCCAGCACCAGAGCTCCCGGGGGGCGGGGGAACACCGGGGAGCTGTTTTTT	NA	18	TRBV27	TRBJ2-2	NA
CASSPHPGTGASYEQYF	TGCGCCAGCAGTCCTCACCCCGGGACAGGGGCGTCCTACGAGCAGTACTTC	NA	17	TRBV10-1	TRBJ2-7	TRBD1
CASSFRDRFQETQYF	TGTGCCAGCAGCTTCCGGGACAGATTTCAAGAGACCCAGTACTTC	NA	15	TRBV5-4	TRBJ2-5	TRBD1
CASIFPTGVPEAFF	NA	NA	14	TRBV3-1/TRBV3-2	TRBJ1-1	NA
CAIKTASGGEQYF	TGTGCCATCAAGACGGCGTCCGGGGGCGAGCAGTACTTC	NA	13	TRBV6-1	TRBJ2-7	NA
CAIRPPGQGLQETQYF	TGTGCCATCAGGCCACCGGGACAGGGTTTACAAGAGACCCAGTACTTC	once	16	TRBV10-3	TRBJ2-5	TRBD1
CASSLAGYDYGYTF	TGCGCCAGCAGCTTGGCAGGGTATGACTATGGCTACACCTTC	NA	14	TRBV5-1	TRBJ1-2	NA
CASSPAGPYEQYF	TGTGCCAGTAGTCCCGCAGGGCCCTACGAGCAGTACTTC	NA	13	TRBV19	TRBJ2-7	NA
CASSRQGLGEKLFF	TGTGCCAGCAGTCGACAGGGCCTCGGTGAAAAACTGTTTTTT	NA	14	TRBV7-9	TRBJ1-4	TRBD1
CASSFGRSYNSPLHF	TGTGCCAGCAGTTTTGGTAGATCCTATAATTCACCCCTCCACTTT	NA	15	TRBV28	TRBJ1-6	NA
CASSLRGVQKLFF	TGTGCCAGCAGCTTACGGGGGGTACAAAAACTGTTTTTT	NA	13	TRBV11-2	TRBJ1-4	NA
CASSLDRGLTEAFF	TGTGCCAGCAGCCTTGACAGGGGACTCACTGAAGCTTTCTTT	few	14	TRBV9	TRBJ1-1	TRBD1
CASSTTGGKHEQYF	TGTGCCAGCTCAACGACAGGGGGCAAACACGAGCAGTACTTC	NA	14	TRBV18	TRBJ2-7	TRBD1
CASSPGLAAYNEQFF	TGTGCCAGCAGCCCGGGACTAGCGGCGTACAATGAGCAGTTCTTC	NA	15	TRBV7-2	TRBJ2-1	TRBD2
CASSPGSSPLHF	TGCGCCAGCAGCCCCGGGTCCTCACCCCTCCACTTT	NA	12	TRBV4-1	TRBJ1-6	NA
CASSIGEALSGYTF	TGTGCCAGCAGTATTGGGGAGGCTCTTAGTGGCTACACCTTC	NA	14	TRBV6-2/TRBV6-3	TRBJ1-2	NA
CASSLLLGQGGAGYTF	TGTGCCAGCAGTTTACTCCTTGGACAGGGTGGGGCCGGCTACACCTTC	NA	16	TRBV28	TRBJ1-2	TRBD1
CASSQRSGGDGYTF	TGCGCCAGCAGCCAACGCTCAGGGGGCGACGGCTACACCTTC	NA	14	TRBV4-3	TRBJ1-2	TRBD1
CASSGDREDTEAFF	TGTGCCAGCAGTGGAGACAGGGAGGACACTGAAGCTTTCTTT	once	14	TRBV2	TRBJ1-1	TRBD1
CASSHGTATDTQYF	TGTGCCAGCAGCCACGGGACAGCCACAGATACGCAGTATTTT	NA	14	TRBV3-1/TRBV3-2	TRBJ2-3	TRBD1
CASRPQGLVIEKLFF	TGTGCCAGCAGGCCACAGGGGCTCGTCATCGAAAAACTGTTTTTT	NA	15	TRBV2	TRBJ1-4	TRBD1
CASNGGTGELFF	TGTGCCAGTAACGGCGGGACCGGGGAGCTGTTTTTT	few	12	TRBV12-3/TRBV12-4	TRBJ2-2	NA
CASSSRTQGSQETQYF	TGCGCCAGCAGCTCCCGTACACAGGGGAGCCAAGAGACCCAGTACTTC	NA	16	TRBV5-1	TRBJ2-5	TRBD1
CASRRGARTDTQYF	TGTGCCAGCAGGCGGGGGGCTCGCACAGATACGCAGTATTTT	NA	14	TRBV6-5	TRBJ2-3	TRBD2
CASSQDLRAGGYTGELFF	TGCGCCAGCAGCCAAGATTTAAGAGCGGGGGGGTATACCGGGGAGCTGTTTTTT	many	18	TRBV4-3	TRBJ2-2	TRBD2
CASSQLVGVSYNEQFF	TGCGCCAGCAGCCAACTGGTGGGCGTTTCGTACAATGAGCAGTTCTTC	NA	16	TRBV4-3	TRBJ2-1	NA
CASSPRTLGELFF	TGTGCCAGCTCACCCCGGACTCTCGGGGAGCTGTTTTTT	NA	13	TRBV18	TRBJ2-2	NA
CSVTGHSSYEQYF	TGCAGCGTTACAGGGCACAGCTCCTACGAGCAGTACTTC	NA	13	TRBV29-1	TRBJ2-7	NA
CARSHRTSGALGCYNEQFF	TGTGCCAGAAGCCATAGGACTAGCGGCGCCCTAGGCTGCTACAATGAGCAGTTCTTC	NA	19	TRBV5-3	TRBJ2-1	TRBD2
CASMQGRTGTGNEKLFF	TGTGCCAGCATGCAAGGTCGGACCGGGACAGGGAATGAAAAACTGTTTTTT	few	17	TRBV2	TRBJ1-4	TRBD1
CASSEGAGTVEAFF	TGTGCCAGCAGCGAGGGGGCGGGGACGGTTGAAGCTTTCTTT	many	14	TRBV11-2	TRBJ1-1	TRBD1
CASSMQLALNEQFF	TGTGCCAGTAGTATGCAACTAGCCCTCAATGAGCAGTTCTTC	NA	14	TRBV19	TRBJ2-1	NA
CASSGGTYEQYF	TGCGCCAGCAGCGGCGGGACCTACGAGCAGTACTTC	NA	12	TRBV5-1	TRBJ2-7	NA
CASGNSGNPYGYTF	TGTGCCAGCGGTAACTCAGGCAACCCGTATGGCTACACCTTC	NA	14	TRBV7-9	TRBJ1-2	NA
CASSQDGGGTGRETQYF	TGCGCCAGCAGCCAAGATGGGGGAGGGACGGGGCGAGAGACCCAGTACTTC	NA	17	TRBV4-3	TRBJ2-5	TRBD2
CASSPLAGAQANTGELFF	TGTGCCAGCAGCCCGTTAGCGGGGGCACAAGCGAACACCGGGGAGCTGTTTTTT	NA	18	TRBV9	TRBJ2-2	TRBD2
CARAGRQGAPGELFF	TGTGCCAGGGCCGGGAGACAGGGGGCCCCCGGGGAGCTGTTTTTT	NA	15	TRBV2	TRBJ2-2	TRBD1
CASSYGTGRYGYTF	TGTGCCAGCAGTTACGGGACAGGGCGGTATGGCTACACCTTC	NA	14	TRBV27	TRBJ1-2	TRBD1
CASSLATGQAFF	TGTGCCAGCAGTTTAGCTACAGGGCAAGCTTTCTTT	NA	12	TRBV28	TRBJ1-1	NA
CASSISEQSYNSPLHF	TGTGCCAGTAGTATAAGTGAACAGAGTTATAATTCACCCCTCCACTTT	NA	16	TRBV19	TRBJ1-6	NA